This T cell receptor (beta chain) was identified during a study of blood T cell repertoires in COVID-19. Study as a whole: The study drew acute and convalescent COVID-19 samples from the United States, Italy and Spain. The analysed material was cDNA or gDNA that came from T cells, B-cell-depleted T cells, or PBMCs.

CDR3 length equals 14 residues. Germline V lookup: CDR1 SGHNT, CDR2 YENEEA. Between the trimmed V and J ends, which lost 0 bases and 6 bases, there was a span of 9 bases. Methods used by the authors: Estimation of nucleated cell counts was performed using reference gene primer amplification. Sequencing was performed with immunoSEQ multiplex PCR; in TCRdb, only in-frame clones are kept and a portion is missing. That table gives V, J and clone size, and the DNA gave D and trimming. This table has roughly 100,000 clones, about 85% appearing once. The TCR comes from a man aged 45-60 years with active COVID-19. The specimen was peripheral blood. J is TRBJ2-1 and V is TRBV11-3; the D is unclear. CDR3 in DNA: TGTGCCAGCAGCTTAGATCTAGGCGTCAATGAGCAGTTCTTC. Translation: CASSLDLGVNEQFF.